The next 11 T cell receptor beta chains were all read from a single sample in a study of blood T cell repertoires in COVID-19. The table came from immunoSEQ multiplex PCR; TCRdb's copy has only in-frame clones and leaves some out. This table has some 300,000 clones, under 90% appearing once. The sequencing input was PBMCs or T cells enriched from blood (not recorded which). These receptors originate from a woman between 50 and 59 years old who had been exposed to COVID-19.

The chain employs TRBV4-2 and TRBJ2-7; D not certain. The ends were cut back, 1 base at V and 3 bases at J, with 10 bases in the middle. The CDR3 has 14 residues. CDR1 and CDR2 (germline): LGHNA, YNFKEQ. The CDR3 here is CASSQAVGSYEQYF. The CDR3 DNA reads TGTGCCAGCAGCCAAGCCGTTGGCAGCTACGAGCAGTACTTC.

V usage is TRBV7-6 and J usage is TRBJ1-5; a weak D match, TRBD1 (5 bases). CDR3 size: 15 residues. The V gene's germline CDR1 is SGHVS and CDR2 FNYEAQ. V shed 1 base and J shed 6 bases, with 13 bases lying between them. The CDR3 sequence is CASSLGQGVGQPQHF. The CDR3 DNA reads TGTGCCAGCAGCTTAGGCCAGGGTGTGGGTCAGCCCCAGCATTTT.

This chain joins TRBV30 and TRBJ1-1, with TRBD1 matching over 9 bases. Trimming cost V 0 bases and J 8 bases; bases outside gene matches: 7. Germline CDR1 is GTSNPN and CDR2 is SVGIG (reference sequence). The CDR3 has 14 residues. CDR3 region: CAWSVHRGQGEAFF. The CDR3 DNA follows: TGTGCCTGGAGTGTTCACAGGGGGCAGGGAGAAGCTTTCTTT.

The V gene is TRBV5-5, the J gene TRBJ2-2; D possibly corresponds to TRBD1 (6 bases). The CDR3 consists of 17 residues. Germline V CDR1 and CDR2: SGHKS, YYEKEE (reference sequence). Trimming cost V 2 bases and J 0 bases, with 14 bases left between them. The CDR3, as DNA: TGTGCCAGCAGCTTACGATGGACAGTCGCGAACACCGGGGAGCTGTTTTTT. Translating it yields CASSLRWTVANTGELFF.

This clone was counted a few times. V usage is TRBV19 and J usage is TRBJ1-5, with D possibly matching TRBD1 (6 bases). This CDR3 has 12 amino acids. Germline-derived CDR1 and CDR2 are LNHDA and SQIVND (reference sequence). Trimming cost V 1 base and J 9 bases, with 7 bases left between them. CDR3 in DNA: TGTGCCAGTAGTATAGCACAGGGGCCCCAGCATTTT. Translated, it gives CASSIAQGPQHF.

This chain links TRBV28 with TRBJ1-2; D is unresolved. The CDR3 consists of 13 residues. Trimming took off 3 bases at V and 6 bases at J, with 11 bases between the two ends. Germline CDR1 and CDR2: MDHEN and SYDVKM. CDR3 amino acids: CASSFGSVNGYTF. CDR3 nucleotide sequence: TGTGCCAGCAGTTTCGGTAGCGTTAATGGCTACACCTTC.

The CDR3 DNA sequence: TGTGCCAGCAGTGAAGTATCTAGCGGGGGGCTGTACACCGGGGAGCTGTTTTTT. The encoded protein is CASSEVSSGGLYTGELFF. The rearrangement joins TRBV6-4 to TRBJ2-2; 11 positions agree with TRBD2. V was pared by 3 bases and J by 3 bases, with 9 bases of the junction left unmatched. Germline CDR1 MRHNA, CDR2 SNTAGT. The CDR3 contains 18 residues.

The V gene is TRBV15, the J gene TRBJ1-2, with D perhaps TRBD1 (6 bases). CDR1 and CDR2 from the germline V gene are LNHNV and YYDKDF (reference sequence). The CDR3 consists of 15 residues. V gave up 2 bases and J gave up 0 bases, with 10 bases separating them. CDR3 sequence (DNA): TGTGCCACCAGCAGATACAGGGACCCTAACTATGGCTACACCTTC. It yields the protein CATSRYRDPNYGYTF.

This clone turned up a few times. This CDR3 reads CASSSGGNTIYF. CDR3 in DNA: TGTGCCAGCAGCTCAGGGGGAAACACCATATATTTT. The rearrangement joins TRBV7-9 to TRBJ1-3, with D possibly being TRBD1 (5 bases). V was shortened by 4 bases and J by 4 bases, with 5 bases between the two germline ends. CDR1 is SEHNR and CDR2 is FQNEAQ in the germline V gene (reference sequence). The CDR3 consists of 12 residues. Variable domain in full (rest from reference TRBV7-9 and TRBJ1-3): DTGVSQNPRHKITKRGQNVTFRCDPISEHNRLYWYRQTLGQGPEFLTYFQNEAQLEKSRLLSDRFSAERPKGSFSTLEIQRTEQGDSAMYLCASSSGGNTIYFGEGSWLTVV.

CDR3: CASSFGLAGQETQYF. In DNA, the CDR3 is TGTGCCAGCAGCTTCGGACTAGCGGGGCAAGAGACCCAGTACTTC. The genes are TRBV11-2 and TRBJ2-5; 12 positions match TRBD2. The germline V gene has CDR1 SGHAT and CDR2 FQNNGV. The CDR3 extends over 15 amino acids. V trimming: 3 bases; J trimming: 2 bases; junction bases outside the gene matches: 1.

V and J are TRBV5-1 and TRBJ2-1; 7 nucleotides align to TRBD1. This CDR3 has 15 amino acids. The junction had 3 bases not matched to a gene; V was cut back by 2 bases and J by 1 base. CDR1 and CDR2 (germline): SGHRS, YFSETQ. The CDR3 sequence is CASSFQGVSYNEQFF. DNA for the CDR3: TGCGCCAGCAGCTTCCAGGGGGTTTCCTACAATGAGCAGTTCTTC.